This is a list of T cell receptor beta chains from one sample in a study of Graves' ophthalmopathy and Graves' hyperthyroidism. MiXCR, applied by TCRdb to the multiplex PCR reads, yields one record per CDR3 protein. The sample yields fewer than 400,000 distinct CDR3 sequences, around 17% seen once. Sequenced material: peripheral blood. The receptors derive from a woman between 18 and 30 years old with Graves' ophthalmopathy. Both conserved end residues are part of each CDR3. A D gene is named only where the DNA matches it firmly. Clone sizes are given selectively: once, few, many, or a class where the clone is expanded.

d_call | j_call | v_call | clone_size | cdr3_length | cdr3_nt | cdr3_aa
NA | TRBJ1-2 | TRBV28 | many | 14 | TGTGCCAGCAGCCGCCCTTGGACAAACTATGGCTACACCTTC | CASSRPWTNYGYTF
NA | TRBJ1-3 | TRBV5-1 | many | 15 | TGCGCCAGCAGCTTGGGACAGGCCTCTGGAAACACCATATATTTT | CASSLGQASGNTIYF
NA | TRBJ1-1 | TRBV27 | many | 15 | TGTGCCAGCAGTTTACTTGGGGCTTTGAACACTGAAGCTTTCTTT | CASSLLGALNTEAFF
NA | TRBJ1-1 | TRBV12-3/TRBV12-4 | many | 15 | TGTGCCAGCAGTTTATCTTGGGGGGCTAACACTGAAGCTTTCTTT | CASSLSWGANTEAFF
NA | TRBJ2-6 | TRBV29-1 | many | 14 | TGCAGCGTTGACGCTTCTAACGGGGCCAACGTCCTGACTTTC | CSVDASNGANVLTF
NA | TRBJ2-7 | TRBV6-1 | NA | 11 | TGTGCCAGCAGGAATGGCTACGAGCAGTACTTC | CASRNGYEQYF
NA | TRBJ2-7 | TRBV19 | many | 13 | TGTGCCAGTAGTCGGACAGGGAGGGACGAGCAGTACTTC | CASSRTGRDEQYF
TRBD1 | TRBJ1-5 | TRBV7-3 | many | 15 | TGTGCCAGCAGTTTCGGACAGGGGGCTATTCAGCCCCAGCATTTT | CASSFGQGAIQPQHF
NA | TRBJ2-7 | TRBV6-1 | many | 13 | TGTGCCAGCAGCGGTAAGGGATTCTACGAGCAGTACTTC | CASSGKGFYEQYF
TRBD2 | TRBJ2-7 | TRBV6-1 | NA | 16 | TGTGCCAGCAAGGGAGCGGGAGGGCCGTATGTGTACGAGCAGTACTTC | CASKGAGGPYVYEQYF
TRBD1 | TRBJ1-5 | TRBV28 | many | 18 | TGTGCCAGCAGTTTGTATTGGTGGGGACAGGGGATGGATCAGCCCCAGCATTTT | CASSLYWWGQGMDQPQHF
NA | TRBJ1-1 | TRBV4-3 | many | 15 | TGCGCCAGCAGCCGATACAGGGAAATGAACACTGAAGCTTTCTTT | CASSRYREMNTEAFF
NA | TRBJ2-7 | TRBV6-1 | many | 15 | TGTGCCAGCACTCCCGCAGCATTAGGATCCTACGAGCAGTACTTC | CASTPAALGSYEQYF
NA | TRBJ2-7 | TRBV2 | many | 15 | TGTGCCAGCAGTCGAGATACGCTTCCCTCCTACGAGCAGTACTTC | CASSRDTLPSYEQYF
NA | TRBJ2-4 | TRBV3-1 | many | 15 | TGTGCCAGCAGCCAGGTCCATCGGGCCAAAAACATTCAGTACTTC | CASSQVHRAKNIQYF
TRBD2 | TRBJ2-5 | TRBV6-5 | many | 14 | TGTGCCACCCTGGGGGGGGGGTCACAAGAGACCCAGTACTTC | CATLGGGSQETQYF
NA | TRBJ1-5 | TRBV28 | many | 16 | TGTGCCAGCAGTCTATATCCCCGTGGAGAGTATCAGCCCCAGCATTTT | CASSLYPRGEYQPQHF
NA | TRBJ2-7 | TRBV29-1 | many | 11 | TGCAGCGTTATTCTGGCCTACGAGCAGTACTTC | CSVILAYEQYF
TRBD1 | TRBJ2-2 | TRBV20-1 | many | 13 | TGCAGTGCTAGAGACAGGGGGACCGGGGAGCTGTTTTTT | CSARDRGTGELFF
NA | TRBJ1-1 | TRBV20-1 | many | 12 | TGCAGTGCTAGAGTAGGCGGAGAAAAAGCTTTCTTT | CSARVGGEKAFF
NA | TRBJ2-5 | TRBV6-2/TRBV6-3 | many | 14 | TGTGCCAGCAGTTACAGGTCAGAGCAAGAGACCCAGTACTTC | CASSYRSEQETQYF
TRBD2 | TRBJ2-2 | TRBV2 | many | 16 | TGTGCCAGCAGTTCCCTTAGCGGGAGGGCCTTCGGGGAGCTGTTTTTT | CASSSLSGRAFGELFF
TRBD1 | TRBJ2-5 | TRBV19 | many | 14 | TGTGCCAGTAGGAGACAGGGTACCCAAGAGACCCAGTACTTC | CASRRQGTQETQYF
NA | TRBJ1-1 | TRBV28 | many | 12 | TGTGCCAGCAGCCCTCCTTTCACTGAAGCTTTCTTT | CASSPPFTEAFF
NA | TRBJ1-1 | TRBV14 | many | 14 | TGTGCCAGCAGCGCCTACCGGGTGAACACTGAAGCTTTCTTT | CASSAYRVNTEAFF
NA | TRBJ1-5 | TRBV28 | few | 13 | TGTGCCAGCAATGAAGCAGGGGTTCAGCCCCAGCATTTT | CASNEAGVQPQHF
NA | TRBJ2-5 | TRBV7-9 | many | 11 | TGTGCCACTGTTGGCTCGGAGACCCAGTACTTC | CATVGSETQYF
NA | TRBJ1-6 | TRBV7-2 | many | 17 | TGTGCCAGCAGCTTGGCGGGGCCCAGCTCCTATAATTCACCCCTCCACTTT | CASSLAGPSSYNSPLHF